The source of this TCR beta chain is a study of persistence of HIV-infected CD4 T cells (dated by TCRdb to 2019 to 2021). About the full investigation: The study isolated CMV- and HIV-1 Gag-responding CD4+ T cells from ART-treated individuals to examine antigen-driven clonal expansion of HIV-1-infected cells. The clonality of all cells in each sorted population was assessed by TCRbeta sequencing, whereas the clonality of infected cells was assessed by proviral sequencing. The median time the participants had spent on suppressive ART was eight to nine years. Apart from a couple of participants who underwent leukapheresis at a single time point, peripheral blood samples of up to roughly 180 mL were collected from participants at multiple time points. In the cross-participant TCR cluster analysis, 8 participants were included for CMV and more than 5 participants were included for Gag.

Sample treatment or condition, as interpreted from the label and publication: suppressive antiretroviral therapy. A pool of overlapping HIV-1 Gag 15-mer peptides, at around 1 ug per peptide per mL, was used to stimulate the cells. Memory populations depleted of antigen-responding cells were obtained by sorting nonresponding CD40L-negative CD69-negative CD45RO-high memory CD4+ T cells. HIV-1-infected adults in whom suppressive ART had been started during chronic infection were enrolled as participants. Plasma HIV-1 RNA had been undetectable (below 50 copies/mL) in participants for at least 4 years. To be included, a participant needed positive CMV serology and a CD4+ T cell count above 400 cells/uL. Before stimulation, PBMCs were isolated using density centrifugation and then depleted of CD8+ T cells. For less than 20 hours, the CD8-depleted PBMCs were stimulated with anti-CD28/CD49d costimulation, a CD40-blocking antibody, and enfuvirtide to prevent new infections. Cells were sorted on a Beckman Coulter MoFlo Legacy or XDP sorter, with propidium iodide excluding dead cells. The QIAamp DNA Mini Kit was used for genomic DNA extraction from samples above one million cells, and the Quick-DNA Microprep Kit was used otherwise.

The immunoSEQ hsTCRB assay version 4, run in survey mode, was used to sequence TCRbeta repertoires from genomic DNA. Genomic DNA was diluted to around 10 ng/uL, and up to roughly 1 ug per sample was used for TCRbeta sequencing. From the authors' description of their analysis: ImmunoSeq Analyzer 3.0 was used for analysis of TCRbeta data, and diversity was computed on productive nucleotide rearrangements. Using the Immunarch R package, the improved Chao index served to estimate lower-bound TCR diversity and the Gini coefficient served to estimate clonality. Different nucleotide rearrangements encoding the same CDR3beta amino acid sequence were counted as distinct clonotypes. Differential abundance analysis found TCRbeta sequences that were significantly enriched in antigen-responding cells compared with anti-CD3/anti-CD28-activated cells. TCRs were clustered by predicted peptide-MHC specificity with GLIPH2, both within individual participants and across merged participant data sets. In its TCRdb copy, this immuneACCESS table keeps in-frame sequences only and misses some clones. Where compared with another copy, unresolved V genes explain less than half of these, and the others have no known cause. The V and J calls and the clone size are those of that table, but D and trimming were determined from the DNA. The sample has roughly 32,000 clones on record, 75% to 85% of them singletons. The top ten constitute 15% to 20% of the sample.

On this clone: Its antigen remains unidentified. No base quality values were provided; no much bigger clone lies one nucleotide off.

The investigation overall reported the following: Because the TCR analyses were done in bulk, restricting them to just the rare CMV-responding cells that actually carried HIV-1 proviruses was not possible. The study involved few individuals and tested only a limited range of antigens. Enrichment of degenerate expanded CDR3beta sequences was found in antigen-responding cells, suggesting convergent selection of CD4+ responses to CMV and Gag. TCR oligoclonality correlated with proviral oligoclonality within the same sorted populations. Significantly lower TCRbeta richness was observed in CMV- and Gag-responding cells than in anti-CD3/anti-CD28-responding cells, and higher oligoclonality was observed in CMV-responding cells than in CD3/CD28-stimulated and Gag-responding cells.

Trimming at the junction amounts to 10 bases on V and 10 bases on J, and the germline ends lie 14 bases apart. Including cysteine and phenylalanine, the CDR3 has 11 amino acids. CDR3 DNA is the only sequence kept; it has 33 bases, read in frame from the first base. The rearrangement joined TRBV12-3 or TRBV12-4 to TRBJ2-1; the D gene cannot be resolved beyond TRBD1 or TRBD2, each matching 5 bases. The sequence came from an adult woman with HIV who was CMV-seropositive. Sample: CD4+ T cells sorted from PBMCs after roughly 18-hour stimulation, taken from a patient who received antiretroviral therapy. This specimen's cell subset or site label, per the study, means: CD40L-CD69- CD45RO-high memory CD4 T cells not responding to Gag peptides. The CDR3 corresponds to CATSIWGEQFF. The DNA sequence follows: TGTGCCACCTCAATTTGGGGGGAGCAGTTCTTC.